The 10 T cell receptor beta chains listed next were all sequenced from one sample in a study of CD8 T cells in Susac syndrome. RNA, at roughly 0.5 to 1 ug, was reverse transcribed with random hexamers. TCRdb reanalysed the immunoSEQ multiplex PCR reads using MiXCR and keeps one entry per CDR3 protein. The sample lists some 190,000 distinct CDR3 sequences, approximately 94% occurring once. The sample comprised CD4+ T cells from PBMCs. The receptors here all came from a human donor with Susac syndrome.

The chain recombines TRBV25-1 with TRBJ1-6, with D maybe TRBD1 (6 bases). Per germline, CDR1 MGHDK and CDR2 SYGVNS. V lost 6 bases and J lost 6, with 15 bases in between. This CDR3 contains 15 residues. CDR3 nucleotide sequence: TGTGCCAGCAGCGCGCCACAGGGCCTTAATTCACCCCTCCACTTT. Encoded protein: CASSAPQGLNSPLHF.

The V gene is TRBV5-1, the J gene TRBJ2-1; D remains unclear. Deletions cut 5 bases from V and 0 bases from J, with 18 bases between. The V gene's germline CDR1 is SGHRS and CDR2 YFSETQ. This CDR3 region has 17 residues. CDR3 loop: CASSRGVGQSSYNEQFF. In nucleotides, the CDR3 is TGCGCCAGCAGTCGTGGGGTCGGGCAAAGCTCCTACAATGAGCAGTTCTTC.

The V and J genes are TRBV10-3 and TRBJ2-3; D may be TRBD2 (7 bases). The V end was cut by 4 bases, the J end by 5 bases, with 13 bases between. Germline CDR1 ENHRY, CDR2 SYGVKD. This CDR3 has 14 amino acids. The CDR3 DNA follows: TGTGCCATCAGTGGAGGGGGGGCCATAGATACGCAGTATTTT. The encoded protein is CAISGGGAIDTQYF.

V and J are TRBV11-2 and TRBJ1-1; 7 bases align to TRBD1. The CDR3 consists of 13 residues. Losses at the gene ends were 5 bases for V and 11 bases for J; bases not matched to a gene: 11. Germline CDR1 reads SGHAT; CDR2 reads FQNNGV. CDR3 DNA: TGTGCCAGCAGCCCCTCGGCAGGGGGGATGGCTTTCTTT. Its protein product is CASSPSAGGMAFF.

The CDR3 region is CSVGSGFAASNTEAFF. In nucleotides, the CDR3 is TGCAGCGTTGGCTCAGGCTTCGCCGCATCTAACACTGAAGCTTTCTTT. The chain recombines TRBV29-1 with TRBJ1-1; unclear D gene. Trimming left V 4 bases short and J 2 bases short, with 20 bases between. CDR3 length: 16 amino acids. Germline V gives CDR1 SQVTM, CDR2 ANQGSEA. The entire variable domain, with the rest obtained from reference TRBV29-1 and TRBJ1-1, is as follows: SAVISQKPSRDICQRGTSLTIQCQVDSQVTMMFWYRQQPGQSLTLIATANQGSEATYESGFVIDKFPISRPNLTFSTLTVSNMSPEDSSIYLCSVGSGFAASNTEAFFGQGTRLTVV.

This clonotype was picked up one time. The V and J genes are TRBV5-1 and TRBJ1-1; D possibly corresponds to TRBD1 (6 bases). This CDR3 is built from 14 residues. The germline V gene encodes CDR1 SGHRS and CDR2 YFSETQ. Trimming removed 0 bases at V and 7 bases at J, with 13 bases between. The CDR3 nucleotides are TGCGCCAGCAGCTTGGGAAGGGGGGGATATGAAGCTTTCTTT. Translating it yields CASSLGRGGYEAFF.

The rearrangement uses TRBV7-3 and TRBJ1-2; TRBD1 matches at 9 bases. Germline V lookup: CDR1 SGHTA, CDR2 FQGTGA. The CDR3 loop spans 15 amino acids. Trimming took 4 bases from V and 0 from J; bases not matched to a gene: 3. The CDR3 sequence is CASSWDRASNYGYTF. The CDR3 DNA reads TGTGCCAGCAGCTGGGACAGGGCCTCTAACTATGGCTACACCTTC.

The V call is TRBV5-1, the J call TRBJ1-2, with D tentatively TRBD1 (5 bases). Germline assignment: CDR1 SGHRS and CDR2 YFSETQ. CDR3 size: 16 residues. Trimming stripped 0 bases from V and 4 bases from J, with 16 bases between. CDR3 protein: CASSLEAGTLTYGYTF. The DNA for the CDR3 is TGCGCCAGCAGCTTGGAGGCAGGGACGTTAACCTATGGCTACACCTTC.

The CDR3 spells CASGQGAVNEQFF. The CDR3 region has the DNA TGTGCTAGCGGACAGGGGGCCGTCAATGAGCAGTTCTTC. The gene calls are TRBV12-5 and TRBJ2-1, with 11 nucleotides matching TRBD1. The germline gives CDR1 LGHNT, CDR2 FRNRAP. The CDR3 is made up of 13 amino acids. Trimming at V came to 9 bases and at J to 6 bases, leaving 4 bases not matched to a gene.

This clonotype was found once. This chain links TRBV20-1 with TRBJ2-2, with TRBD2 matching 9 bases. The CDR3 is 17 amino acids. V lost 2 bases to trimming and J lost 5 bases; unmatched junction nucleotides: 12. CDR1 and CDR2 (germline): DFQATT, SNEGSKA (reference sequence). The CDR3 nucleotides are TGCAGTGCTAGACAGGGGCCGGGACTAGCCGTTACCGGGGAGCTGTTTTTT. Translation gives CSARQGPGLAVTGELFF.